This T cell receptor beta chain is drawn from a study of T cell repertoires in cytomegalovirus infection. Study overall: Signatures in public TCR beta sequences pointed to both CMV infection and matching HLA type. Study observations and caveats: Identification of carriers of CMV plus the relevant HLA was performed using cumulative public TCR beta family frequency.

TCRdb re-derived calls from the reads in MiXCR, one entry per CDR3 protein. The sample holds hundreds of thousands of distinct CDR3 sequences; 11% are singletons and the top ten take 10%. Deletions cut 5 bases from V and 0 bases from J, with 8 bases between. The CDR3 is 14 amino acids. Per the germline V gene, CDR1 is MNHEY and CDR2 is SVGAGI. With regard to this clonotype: Its target is unknown.

The chain is built from TRBV6-5 and TRBJ1-5, with no clear D. Sequenced input: PBMCs. The TCR originated in a human donor in good health (CMV status not recorded). Some clones in this sample may be carry-over from other donors' samples. The CDR3 DNA reads TGTGCCAGCAGTCTACAGAATAGCAATCAGCCCCAGCATTTT. Amino acid sequence: CASSLQNSNQPQHF.